Ten or more counts support the clone carrying this T cell receptor (beta chain). Antigen unknown. The data were obtained in a study of T cell clonality in common variable immunodeficiency. TCRdb's table, derived via immunoSEQ multiplex PCR, lists solely in-frame clones and lacks some. This sample has more than 55,000 clones, each found more than once. Whole-study findings and limits: Repertoire-complication correlations in CVID were limited by patient heterogeneity. Compared with healthy controls, CVID subjects showed increased TCRbeta clonality, mostly in about a third. Common variable immunodeficiency TCR beta sequences reportedly had fewer deletions and N-nucleotide insertions.

Sequenced sample: peripheral blood mononuclear cells. This receptor was obtained from a person aged 18-70 years in good health.

CDR3 region: CASRLTSGNNEQFF. Incomplete CDR3 DNA: TGCGCCAGCAGGTTGACGAGCGGGAACAATGAG. The chain uses TRBV5-1 and TRBJ2-1; 7 positions agree with TRBD2. The read is 3 residues too short to cover the CDR3 end, so that end is filled in from the germline J gene. V lost 5 bases and J lost 5; bases outside the gene matches: 7. The germline CDR1 and CDR2 sequences are SGHRS and YFSETQ. This CDR3 spans 14 amino acids.